A selection of T cell receptor beta chains follows, all from one sample in a study of beta chain features in type 1 diabetes. The data were produced by immunoSEQ multiplex PCR, yet TCRdb's version contains in-frame clones alone and is incomplete. Of approximately 160,000 clones detected, roughly 60% appear once; the ten largest clones hold roughly 0.092%. Sequences were obtained from naive CD4+ T cells from blood. The receptor source for this set is a man aged 30 to 45 with type 1 diabetes. Both conserved end residues are part of each CDR3. The D gene is left open where the match is weak. Some rows mark clone size as missing; the rest say once, few, many or name a class of expanded clone.

>-|-|TRBV29-1|TRBJ1-1
CSVELAVGNTEAFF
TGCAGCGTTGAACTGGCCGTGGGGAACACTGAAGCTTTCTTT
>once|-|TRBV7-9|TRBJ1-6
CASSPSAAGLISPLHF
TGTGCCAGCAGCCCATCCGCCGCAGGGCTGATTTCACCCCTCCACTTT
>few|-|TRBV9|TRBJ2-3
CASSVRAISMNTQYF
TGTGCCAGCAGCGTACGGGCCATTTCGATGAATACGCAGTATTTT
>few|TRBD1|TRBV23-1|TRBJ1-1
CASKQGRGTEAFF
TGCGCCAGCAAACAGGGGCGTGGCACTGAAGCTTTCTTT
>-|-|TRBV27|TRBJ1-1
CASQGLNTEAFF
TGTGCCAGCCAAGGGTTGAACACTGAAGCTTTCTTT
>once|-|TRBV9|TRBJ2-6
CASSGPQGANVLTF
TGTGCCAGCAGCGGTCCCCAGGGGGCCAACGTCCTGACTTTC
>-|TRBD1|TRBV30|TRBJ1-2
CAWSPRGASGYTF
TGTGCCTGGAGTCCCAGGGGGGCTAGTGGCTACACCTTC
>once|TRBD1|TRBV29-1|TRBJ2-5
CSVSRTGGFETQYF
TGCAGCGTTAGTCGGACAGGGGGCTTTGAGACCCAGTACTTC
>-|-|TRBV29-1|TRBJ2-6
CSGRSGANVLTF
TGCAGCGGGCGCTCTGGGGCCAACGTCCTGACTTTC
>few|TRBD2|TRBV29-1|TRBJ2-5
CSVEIGLADQETQYF
TGCAGCGTTGAAATAGGACTAGCGGATCAAGAGACCCAGTACTTC
>-|TRBD2|TRBV4-3|TRBJ2-5
CASSQDGTSGGAGRTQYF
TGCGCCAGCAGCCAAGATGGGACTAGCGGGGGGGCCGGTCGGACCCAGTACTTC
>-|-|TRBV9|TRBJ2-2
CASSVAATGELFF
TGTGCCAGCAGCGTAGCGGCCACCGGGGAGCTGTTTTTT
>-|-|TRBV20-1|TRBJ2-3
CSASTRTQYF
TGCAGTGCTAGTACCCGCACGCAGTATTTT